This T cell receptor beta chain was identified in a study of identical twins. Study conclusions and caveats: For zero-insertion analyses, partial confounding could come from invariant MAIT and iNKT cells. There was an excess of low generation probability in the out-of-frame alpha sequences that twins shared. Beta out-of-frame sequences showed weaker excess twin sharing.

This clonotype has more than one count but fewer than ten. The antigen remains undetermined. Template switching created a universal primer site, and the cDNA included unique molecular identifiers. One entry per CDR3 protein, called by TCRdb with MiXCR from the 5' RACE reads. Among some 1,600,000 distinct CDR3 sequences listed, around 33% were seen once. Trimming removed 1 base from V and 8 bases from J, with 9 bases in between. Germline values: CDR1 ENHRY, CDR2 SYGVKD. This CDR3 is 13 amino acids long. V gene TRBV10-3 combines with J gene TRBJ2-1; tentatively, D is TRBD2 (5 bases). The sequence derives from a newborn girl in good health. Sequencing was performed on cord blood. The CDR3 region has the DNA TGTGCCATCAGTGAGTACCTAGCCGATGAGCAGTTCTTC. This codes for CAISEYLADEQFF.